These T cell receptor beta chains were read from a single sample in a study of T cells after yellow fever vaccination. TCRdb itself ran the 5' RACE reads through MiXCR, one entry per CDR3 protein. The profile covers 600,000 to 750,000 distinct CDR3 sequences, with 10% to 15% appearing a single time and 15% taken by the ten largest. The sample in question was PBMCs, obtained on the day of the yellow fever booster vaccination. These receptors were obtained from a man younger than 40 who received the YFV17D yellow fever vaccine. Both conserved end residues are part of each CDR3. The D gene is left open where the match is weak. A clone size is listed for some rows: how often the clone was seen (once, few, many), or a class if it is expanded.

TRBJ2-2	NA	TRBV29-1	TRBD2	CSVHGGELDTGELFF	TGCAGCGTTCATGGGGGGGAACTGGACACCGGGGAGCTGTTTTTT
TRBJ1-6	NA	TRBV7-9	TRBD1	CASSSHGQGNSPLHF	TGTGCCAGCAGCTCCCACGGACAGGGGAATTCACCCCTCCACTTT
TRBJ2-6	NA	TRBV5-1	NA	CASSLDGGSGANVLTF	TGCGCCAGCAGCTTGGATGGCGGCTCTGGGGCCAACGTCCTGACTTTC
TRBJ1-1	NA	TRBV12-3/TRBV12-4	NA	CASTHISGTMNTEAFF	TGTGCCAGCACCCACATCTCCGGGACAATGAACACTGAAGCTTTCTTT
TRBJ2-1	NA	TRBV4-3	NA	CASSQNTSPYNEQFF	TGCGCCAGCAGCCAAAATACTAGCCCCTACAATGAGCAGTTCTTC
TRBJ1-6	few	TRBV29-1	TRBD1	CSVQGQGDSPLHF	TGCAGCGTTCAGGGACAGGGGGATTCACCCCTCCACTTT
TRBJ1-6	NA	TRBV6-2/TRBV6-3	TRBD1	CASSYSRLKPGTADNSPLHF	TGTGCCAGCAGTTACTCGCGTCTGAAGCCCGGGACAGCCGATAATTCACCCCTCCACTTT
TRBJ2-7	NA	TRBV7-2	TRBD2	CASSYIAGGSYEQYF	TGTGCCAGCAGCTATATAGCGGGAGGCTCCTACGAGCAGTACTTC
TRBJ2-7	NA	TRBV5-1	TRBD2	CASSPGSGLVSYEQYF	TGCGCCAGCAGCCCTGGTTCTGGACTAGTCTCCTACGAGCAGTACTTC
TRBJ2-7	NA	TRBV12-3/TRBV12-4	TRBD1	CASSSRDRESYEQYF	TGTGCCAGCAGCTCCCGGGACAGGGAATCCTACGAGCAGTACTTC
TRBJ2-1	many	TRBV5-6	TRBD2	CASSIGTSDYNEQFF	TGTGCCAGCAGCATCGGGACTAGCGATTACAATGAGCAGTTCTTC
TRBJ2-7	few	TRBV25-1	TRBD1	CASRGWDRAYEQYF	TGTGCCAGCAGAGGATGGGACAGGGCCTACGAGCAGTACTTC
TRBJ2-1	NA	TRBV20-1	TRBD2	CSAQVAGVGFF	TGCAGTGCGCAAGTCGCGGGAGTCGGGTTCTTC
TRBJ2-1	NA	TRBV11-2	NA	CASSLGGLPNNEQFF	TGTGCCAGCAGCTTAGGGGGACTTCCCAACAATGAGCAGTTCTTC
TRBJ1-5	few	TRBV28	NA	CASSFPGRYNQPQHF	TGTGCCAGCAGTTTCCCAGGGCGGTACAATCAGCCCCAGCATTTT
TRBJ1-2	few	TRBV14	TRBD1	CASSYGTGEDGYTF	TGTGCCAGCAGCTACGGGACAGGGGAGGATGGCTACACCTTC
TRBJ2-7	few	TRBV10-2	NA	CASSETPGGEQYF	TGCGCCAGCAGTGAGACCCCGGGTGGGGAGCAGTACTTC
TRBJ2-3	few	TRBV7-8	TRBD2	CASSTSGSSYTQYF	TGTGCCAGCAGTACTAGCGGGAGCTCCTATACGCAGTATTTT
TRBJ2-7	few	TRBV29-1	TRBD1	CSVDPGQGSYEQYF	TGCAGCGTTGATCCTGGACAGGGATCCTACGAGCAGTACTTC
TRBJ2-4	NA	TRBV18	TRBD2	CASSPGGGRDIQYF	TGTGCCAGCTCACCAGGAGGCGGGAGGGACATTCAGTACTTC
TRBJ1-1	few	TRBV6-5	TRBD1	CASSHDRVGTEAFF	TGTGCCAGCAGTCACGACAGGGTGGGAACTGAAGCTTTCTTT
TRBJ1-2	few	TRBV7-2	NA	CASSSSSGTAGYTF	TGTGCCAGCAGCTCAAGTTCAGGGACGGCTGGCTACACCTTC
TRBJ2-3	few	TRBV10-3	TRBD1	CAISLQGAVTDTQYF	TGTGCCATCAGCCTACAGGGGGCGGTCACAGATACGCAGTATTTT
TRBJ2-7	NA	TRBV21-1	NA	CASSKYGSSAEQYF	TGTGCCAGCAGCAAATACGGTTCATCGGCCGAGCAGTACTTC
TRBJ2-3	few	TRBV24-1	NA	CATSDSEPDTQYF	TGTGCCACCAGTGATTCCGAACCAGATACGCAGTATTTT
TRBJ2-7	NA	TRBV6-2/TRBV6-3	NA	CASTQAYEQYF	TGTGCCAGCACACAAGCCTACGAGCAGTACTTC
TRBJ1-1	NA	TRBV12-3/TRBV12-4	TRBD1	CATRGQGATEAFF	TGTGCCACCCGGGGACAGGGGGCCACTGAAGCTTTCTTT
TRBJ1-5	few	TRBV29-1	NA	CSVWAEDNQPQHF	TGCAGCGTTTGGGCTGAGGACAATCAGCCCCAGCATTTT
TRBJ2-3	NA	TRBV20-1	TRBD2	CSARPAGVSSDTQYF	TGCAGTGCTAGGCCCGCGGGAGTTAGCTCAGATACGCAGTATTTT
TRBJ1-1	NA	TRBV5-4	NA	CASRAYRNTEAFF	TGTGCCAGCAGGGCATACAGGAACACTGAAGCTTTCTTT
TRBJ2-5	few	TRBV9	TRBD1	CASSEQGWETQYF	TGTGCCAGCAGCGAACAGGGGTGGGAGACCCAGTACTTC